Listed below are T cell receptor beta chains from one sample, sequenced in a study of T cell repertoires in cytomegalovirus infection. TCRdb analysed the reads with MiXCR anew, one entry per CDR3 protein. This table has about 920,000 distinct CDR3 sequences, roughly 31% appearing once. These receptors' antigens are unknown. The sequences come from cultured CD8+ T cells from PBMCs, collected from culture after CMV antigen stimulation. These receptors all stem from a human donor in good health (CMV status not recorded). Some clones in this sample may be carry-over from other donors' samples. Both conserved end residues are part of each CDR3. D genes are given only for firm matches. Clone size, where shown, is once, few, many, or a class for clones that have expanded.

d_gene: .; j_gene: TRBJ1-5; abundance: .; v_gene: TRBV6-1; CDR3nt: TGTGCCAGCAGTCCCTCGGGACACCGGAGCAATCAGCCCCAGCATTTT; CDR3aa: CASSPSGHRSNQPQHF
d_gene: .; j_gene: TRBJ2-1; abundance: .; v_gene: TRBV12-3/TRBV12-4; CDR3nt: TGTGCCAGCAGTAACGGGCGATTTGAGCAGTTCTTC; CDR3aa: CASSNGRFEQFF
d_gene: .; j_gene: TRBJ2-7; abundance: .; v_gene: TRBV4-1; CDR3nt: TGCGCCAGCAGCCAAGGGGGAGTACGACAAAACTACGAGCAGTACTTC; CDR3aa: CASSQGGVRQNYEQYF
d_gene: .; j_gene: TRBJ2-2; abundance: few; v_gene: TRBV2; CDR3nt: TGTGCCAGCAGTGAGTTTGGCGGTTACACCGGGGAGCTGTTTTTT; CDR3aa: CASSEFGGYTGELFF
d_gene: .; j_gene: TRBJ1-1; abundance: .; v_gene: TRBV19; CDR3nt: TGTGCCAGTAGTATAGTCGCGAACACTGAAGCTTTCTTT; CDR3aa: CASSIVANTEAFF
d_gene: .; j_gene: TRBJ1-5; abundance: .; v_gene: TRBV5-3; CDR3nt: TGTGCCAGCAGCCAAGGGGGTGTCACTCAGCCCCAGCATTTT; CDR3aa: CASSQGGVTQPQHF
d_gene: TRBD2; j_gene: TRBJ2-3; abundance: .; v_gene: TRBV20-1; CDR3nt: TGCAGTGCTAGGACTAGCGGGGGGGCGAATACGCAGTATTTT; CDR3aa: CSARTSGGANTQYF
d_gene: .; j_gene: TRBJ1-2; abundance: .; v_gene: TRBV4-1; CDR3nt: TGCGCCAGCAGCCAAGATCGGAGGGGCGATCGGGTCTATGGCTACACCTTC; CDR3aa: CASSQDRRGDRVYGYTF
d_gene: .; j_gene: TRBJ2-5; abundance: few; v_gene: TRBV28; CDR3nt: TGTGCCAGCAGATTAGACCCGTATTCTCCCGAAGAGACCCAGTACTTC; CDR3aa: CASRLDPYSPEETQYF
d_gene: .; j_gene: TRBJ2-7; abundance: .; v_gene: TRBV4-1; CDR3nt: TGCGCCAGCAGCCAAGACCCGTACTACGAGCAGTACTTC; CDR3aa: CASSQDPYYEQYF
d_gene: TRBD1; j_gene: TRBJ1-1; abundance: few; v_gene: TRBV12-3/TRBV12-4; CDR3nt: TGTGCCAGCAGTTTCGGGCGAGGACAGGTGGGAACTGAAGCTTTCTTT; CDR3aa: CASSFGRGQVGTEAFF
d_gene: TRBD1; j_gene: TRBJ2-7; abundance: .; v_gene: TRBV27; CDR3nt: TGTGCCAGCAGTGCGGGGACAGGGATGTACGAGCAGTACTTC; CDR3aa: CASSAGTGMYEQYF
d_gene: .; j_gene: TRBJ1-6; abundance: few; v_gene: TRBV6-5; CDR3nt: TGTGCCAGCAGACACGGACACAGGAGCTCCTATAATTCACCCCTCCACTTT; CDR3aa: CASRHGHRSSYNSPLHF
d_gene: .; j_gene: TRBJ2-5; abundance: many; v_gene: TRBV7-2; CDR3nt: TGTGCCAGCAGCCCCCCGGATAGCGTCGAGACCCAGTACTTC; CDR3aa: CASSPPDSVETQYF
d_gene: .; j_gene: TRBJ2-3; abundance: .; v_gene: TRBV11-2; CDR3nt: TGTGCCAGCAGCTTAAGGGTCCGGGGCACAGATACGCAGTATTTT; CDR3aa: CASSLRVRGTDTQYF
d_gene: .; j_gene: TRBJ1-1; abundance: .; v_gene: TRBV6-2/TRBV6-3; CDR3nt: TGTGCCAGCACCTGGCACCCAAACACTGAAGCTTTCTTT; CDR3aa: CASTWHPNTEAFF
d_gene: .; j_gene: TRBJ1-3; abundance: many; v_gene: TRBV9; CDR3nt: TGTGCCAGCGAGGGAGGCTCTGGAAACACCATATATTTT; CDR3aa: CASEGGSGNTIYF
d_gene: .; j_gene: TRBJ1-4; abundance: .; v_gene: TRBV7-8; CDR3nt: TGTGCCAGCAGATTATCGGGGCAGGGGCGTAATGAAAAACTGTTTTTT; CDR3aa: CASRLSGQGRNEKLFF
d_gene: .; j_gene: TRBJ2-7; abundance: many; v_gene: TRBV25-1; CDR3nt: TGTGCCAGCAGTGCCTACGAGCAGTACTTC; CDR3aa: CASSAYEQYF
d_gene: .; j_gene: TRBJ2-7; abundance: .; v_gene: TRBV7-8; CDR3nt: TGTGCCAGCAGCAGGGGTTGGGGATCCTACGAGCAGTACTTC; CDR3aa: CASSRGWGSYEQYF
d_gene: TRBD2; j_gene: TRBJ2-1; abundance: few; v_gene: TRBV6-2/TRBV6-3; CDR3nt: TGTGCCAGCAGTTACTCGGGACTAGCGGGGGATGAGCAGTTCTTC; CDR3aa: CASSYSGLAGDEQFF
d_gene: .; j_gene: TRBJ1-5; abundance: .; v_gene: TRBV24-1; CDR3nt: TGTGCCACCAGTGATTCCCGATCTGGCAATCAGCCCCAGCATTTT; CDR3aa: CATSDSRSGNQPQHF